The TCR beta chain described here comes from a study of T-cell reconstitution after alpha-beta-depleted transplantation in children. Unique molecular identifiers tagged the TCRbeta library. MiXCR, applied by TCRdb to the PCR reads, yields one record per CDR3 protein. The sample holds about 410,000 distinct CDR3 sequences, approximately 20% seen once. The CDR3 length is 14 residues. Germline CDR1 reads SGHRS; CDR2 reads YFSETQ. V lost 2 bases and J 3 bases, leaving 9 bases between the germline ends. The receptor's source is a human donor who donated a stem cell graft to a child with acute myeloid leukemia. This sequence joins TRBV5-1 and TRBJ2-1; the D is unclear. Here the sequenced sample was PBMCs from the stem cell graft donor, taken from the stem cell graft. CDR3 region: CASSLGPLYNEQFF. CDR3 sequence (DNA): TGCGCCAGCAGCTTAGGCCCCCTCTACAATGAGCAGTTCTTC.